This T cell receptor (beta chain) stems from a study of glioma-infiltrating T cells after dendritic cell vaccination. Study-level background: Patients had newly diagnosed or recurrent glioblastoma and received dendritic cell vaccines.

Some clones are missing from TCRdb's copy, which holds only in-frame ones; the method was immunoSEQ multiplex PCR. The data show 75,000 to 100,000 clones, about 79% seen once. The V end lost 0 bases, the J end lost 2 bases, and 11 bases lay between the germline ends. Germline CDR1 and CDR2: PRHDT and FYEKMQ (reference sequence). This CDR3 is 16 amino acids long. Concerning this clone: The antigen is unknown.

Study-wide points: Estimated pretreatment TIL content predicted outcome after dendritic cell vaccination. Only a small number of patients had complete blood and tumor samples.

The sequence derives from a human donor with glioblastoma. The chain has TRBV13 and TRBJ1-5; no firm D call. The input for sequencing was blood, taken before dendritic cell vaccination. The CDR3 region is CASSLGGDGRNQPQHF. For the CDR3, the DNA is TGTGCCAGCAGCTTAGGGGGCGACGGCCGCAATCAGCCCCAGCATTTT.